What follows are 30 T cell receptor beta chains derived from one specimen sequenced in a study of blood T cell repertoires in COVID-19. The protocol was immunoSEQ multiplex PCR, while the TCRdb copy is restricted to in-frame clones and leaves out a portion. Here the sample spans 370,000 or so clones, 81% being singletons. The sequencing input was peripheral blood. The receptors derive from a human donor with acute or convalescent COVID-19. The donor label of this sample is uncertain.

This rearrangement joins TRBV21-1 to TRBJ2-1; the table names TRBD2, a call not compared with the DNA. TRBV21-1 constitutes a pseudogene. The CDR3 has 15 amino acids. CDR3 residues: CASSKTGDSYNEQFF. In nucleotides, the CDR3 is TGTGCCAGCAGCAAAACGGGGGATTCCTACAATGAGCAGTTCTTC.

The J gene is TRBJ2-7, the V gene TRBV19; 9 nucleotides agree with TRBD1. The CDR3 sequence is 15 residues long. Trimming removed 8 bases from V and 4 bases from J; junction bases left unmatched: 12. Per germline, CDR1 LNHDA and CDR2 SQIVND (reference sequence). The CDR3 spells CASASLGQGPYEQYF. The DNA for the CDR3 is TGTGCCAGTGCCTCTCTGGGACAGGGACCGTACGAGCAGTACTTC. Supplemented by reference TRBV19 and TRBJ2-7, the full variable domain reads DGGITQSPKYLFRKEGQNVTLSCEQNLNHDAMYWYRQDPGQGLRLIYYSQIVNDFQKGDIAEGYSVSREKKESFPLTVTSAQKNPTAFYLCASASLGQGPYEQYFGPGTRLTVT.

The chain couples TRBV5-1 to TRBJ1-2; D uncertain. CDR1 and CDR2 (germline): SGHRS, YFSETQ. The CDR3 is made up of 8 amino acids. With 10 bases removed from V and 6 bases from J, the gap between germline ends came to 4 bases. For the CDR3, the DNA is TGCGCCGTCGATGGCTACACCTTC. Translating gives CAVDGYTF.

The V call is TRBV20-1, the J call TRBJ1-1; no clear D. Looked up from germline, CDR1 is DFQATT and CDR2 is SNEGSKA (reference sequence). This CDR3 spans 11 amino acids. Trimming took off 0 bases at V and 8 bases at J, with 7 bases between the two ends. CDR3 nucleotide sequence: TGCAGTGCTAGAGATTACGGGGAAGCTTTCTTT. The encoded protein is CSARDYGEAFF.

This chain joins TRBV5-1 and TRBJ2-1; 11 nucleotides agree with TRBD2. The V gene's germline CDR1 is SGHRS and CDR2 YFSETQ. V gave up 1 base and J gave up 8 bases; unmatched junction bases: 8. This CDR3 contains 16 residues. The CDR3 DNA follows: TGCGCCAGCAGCTTGCCGAGACTAGCGGGAATCGATGAGCAGTTCTTC. Residues: CASSLPRLAGIDEQFF.

V gene TRBV14 combines with J gene TRBJ2-3; 9 bases align to TRBD1. Germline CDR1 SGHDN, CDR2 FVKESK. CDR3 length equals 16 residues. V shed 4 bases, J shed 0 bases, and the junction held 5 bases outside the gene matches. This CDR3 reads CASSLLDRGSTDTQYF. In DNA form, the CDR3 reads TGTGCCAGCAGCCTTTTGGACAGGGGTAGCACAGATACGCAGTATTTT.

This clone was found once. The CDR3 loop is CARSSGGNGYTF. The CDR3 DNA is TGTGCCAGAAGTTCGGGGGGAAATGGCTACACCTTC. This chain joins TRBV5-3 and TRBJ1-2; a possible D gene is TRBD1 (5 bases). TRBV5-3 falls under the ORF class, with uncertain function. The CDR3 extends over 12 amino acids. Trimming cost V 5 bases and J 6 bases, with 11 bases left between them.

The genes are TRBV6-6 and TRBJ1-2; the D is unclear. The V and J ends lost 0 bases and 3 bases respectively, with 5 bases between them. The CDR3 consists of 13 residues. CDR1 is MNHNY and CDR2 is SVGAGI in the germline V gene (reference sequence). The CDR3 DNA reads as TGTGCCAGCAGTTACTCTACAGACTATGGCTACACCTTC. It translates to CASSYSTDYGYTF.

V is TRBV10-1 and J is TRBJ2-1; tentatively, D is TRBD1 (5 bases). V was cut by 4 bases and J by 4 bases, with 8 bases left in between. This CDR3 contains 13 residues. The germline V gene encodes CDR1 WNHNN and CDR2 SYGVQD (reference sequence). The CDR3 region is CASSGQIYNEQFF. For the CDR3, the DNA is TGCGCCAGCAGTGGACAGATATACAATGAGCAGTTCTTC.

The chain combines TRBV12-3 or TRBV12-4 with TRBJ1-1; 9 bases map to TRBD1. After removal of 9 bases from V and 7 bases from J, the junction contained 9 bases not matched to a gene. The CDR3 spans 13 residues. CDR3 in DNA: TGTGCCAGTATCCGGACAGGGGATGGTGAAGCTTTCTTT. It codes for CASIRTGDGEAFF.

This clone was seen a single time. This chain connects TRBV3-1 (or the pseudogene TRBV3-2) to TRBJ1-4; D possibly corresponds to TRBD1 (6 bases). The CDR3 sequence is 13 residues long. The V gene lost 4 bases and the J gene lost 5 bases, with 8 bases spanning the gap. The germline V gene encodes CDR1 LGHDT and CDR2 YNNKEL (reference sequence). In nucleotides, the CDR3 is TGTGCCAGCAGCCGAGACAGGAATGAAAAACTGTTTTTT. This codes for CASSRDRNEKLFF.

This clone was observed a handful of times. This chain connects TRBV4-1 to TRBJ2-3; the match to TRBD2 covers 12 bases. The CDR3 length is 20 residues. Germline V gene sequence: CDR1 MGHRA, CDR2 YSYEKL. J gave up 2 bases and V 0 bases, and 12 bases lay outside the gene matches. This CDR3 reads CASSQESLAGGRGNTDTQYF. CDR3 sequence (DNA): TGCGCCAGCAGCCAAGAGAGTCTAGCGGGGGGGCGGGGTAACACAGATACGCAGTATTTT.

The chain is built from TRBV6-5 and TRBJ1-1, with a tentative D call TRBD1 (5 bases). The CDR3 contains 14 residues. CDR1 and CDR2 (germline): MNHEY, SVGAGI. V was cut by 8 bases and J by 4 bases, with 17 bases left in between. CDR3 residues: CASVMTQGVTEAFF. For the CDR3, the DNA is TGTGCCAGCGTTATGACTCAGGGTGTCACTGAAGCTTTCTTT.

The chain has TRBV6-6 and TRBJ1-2; D is ambiguous. Germline values: CDR1 MNHNY, CDR2 SVGAGI (reference sequence). CDR3 length: 14 residues. V dropped 2 bases and J dropped 1 base, with 8 bases sitting between them. The CDR3 nucleotides are TGTGCCAGCAGTTACAAGAGGGTTAACTATGGCTACACCTTC. Its translation is CASSYKRVNYGYTF.

J is TRBJ1-1 and V is TRBV19, with D perhaps TRBD1 (5 bases). Looked up from germline, CDR1 is LNHDA and CDR2 is SQIVND (reference sequence). The CDR3 loop spans 13 amino acids. V was trimmed by 8 bases and J by 13 bases, leaving 23 bases between them. CDR3 nucleotide sequence: TGTGCCAGTTTTGCCTTCCGGGACTCTCATGGTTTCTTT. Its translation is CASFAFRDSHGFF.

The rearrangement links TRBV5-4 to TRBJ2-4; 14 nucleotides agree with TRBD2. J gave up 9 bases and V 4 bases, and 9 bases lay outside the gene matches. This CDR3 region has 16 residues. Per germline, CDR1 SGHNT and CDR2 YYREEE (reference sequence). The CDR3 spells CASSLGTSGSSAIQYF. CDR3 DNA: TGTGCCAGCAGCCTGGGGACTAGCGGGAGTAGCGCCATTCAGTACTTC.

The chain is built from TRBV7-9 and TRBJ2-7, with 8 bases aligning to TRBD2. V shed 7 bases, J shed 7 bases, and the junction held 9 bases outside the gene matches. Germline CDR1 and CDR2: SEHNR and FQNEAQ (reference sequence). The CDR3 totals 13 residues. Written as DNA, the CDR3 is TGTGCCAGCACCATTCCTGCGGGGGGAGAGCAGTACTTC. Translated, it gives CASTIPAGGEQYF. Full variable domain (outside the CDR3, taken from reference TRBV7-9 and TRBJ2-7): DTGVSQNPRHKITKRGQNVTFRCDPISEHNRLYWYRQTLGQGPEFLTYFQNEAQLEKSRLLSDRFSAERPKGSFSTLEIQRTEQGDSAMYLCASTIPAGGEQYFGPGTRLTVT.

The CDR3 reads CASSSRVSTEAFF. The CDR3 DNA reads TGTGCCAGCAGCAGCAGGGTGTCTACTGAAGCTTTCTTT. This chain joins TRBV6-5 and TRBJ1-1; tentatively, D is TRBD1 (5 bases). Between the trimmed V and J ends, which lost 6 bases and 5 bases, there was a span of 13 bases. Germline lookup yields CDR1 MNHEY and CDR2 SVGAGI. CDR3 size: 13 residues.

The CDR3 coding sequence is TGTGCCAGCAGTTTGCGCCAGGATAATTCACCCCTCCACTTT. It encodes CASSLRQDNSPLHF. This sequence joins TRBV27 and TRBJ1-6; no clear D gene. Trimming cost V 3 bases and J 5 bases, with 8 bases left between them. CDR1 is MNHEY, CDR2 SMNVEV, per germline (reference sequence). The CDR3 runs 14 residues.

Only one count was recorded for this clone. This chain joins TRBV5-5 and TRBJ2-5, with TRBD1 identical over 10 bases. J was trimmed by 5 bases and V by 2 bases; bases with no gene match: 12. CDR1 SGHKS and CDR2 YYEKEE come from the germline V gene (reference sequence). This CDR3 spans 17 amino acids. CDR3 DNA: TGTGCCAGCAGCTTTGAGCGGGACAGGGGATTTCGGGAGACCCAGTACTTC. It specifies CASSFERDRGFRETQYF.

This clone was found once. V is TRBV10-3 and J is TRBJ2-7, with 9 nucleotides matching TRBD1. This CDR3 region has 14 residues. Unmatched junction bases numbered 8, after V lost 6 bases and J lost 5 bases. Germline V lookup: CDR1 ENHRY, CDR2 SYGVKD. CDR3 coding DNA: TGTGCCATCAGCCGACAGGGGGGTAAGAACGAGCAGTACTTC. Residues: CAISRQGGKNEQYF.

This rearrangement joins TRBV30 to TRBJ1-2; TRBD1 aligns across 7 bases. Trimming removed 0 bases from V and 6 bases from J; junction bases left unmatched: 7. This CDR3 has 14 residues. Germline CDR1 is GTSNPN and CDR2 is SVGIG (reference sequence). CDR3: CAWSVQGRGNGYTF. DNA for the CDR3: TGTGCCTGGAGTGTACAAGGCAGGGGGAATGGCTACACCTTC.

In DNA form, the CDR3 reads TGTGCCAGCACACAGCTGACCTACAATGAGCAGTTCTTC. Translated, it gives CASTQLTYNEQFF. The chain recombines TRBV6-5 with TRBJ2-1; D is unresolved. The CDR3 has 13 amino acids. V was trimmed by 7 bases and J by 2 bases, leaving 9 bases between them. Germline V gene sequence: CDR1 MNHEY, CDR2 SVGAGI.

V usage is TRBV5-5 and J usage is TRBJ1-2; D gene unclear. V was clipped by 4 bases and J by 5 bases, with 6 bases between them. Per germline, CDR1 SGHKS and CDR2 YYEKEE (reference sequence). There are 11 residues in the CDR3. CDR3 nucleotide sequence: TGTGCCAGCAGCCTTAGTTATGGCTACACCTTC. This translates into CASSLSYGYTF. Combining the CDR3 with reference TRBV5-5 and TRBJ1-2 gives the whole variable domain DAGVTQSPTHLIKTRGQQVTLRCSPISGHKSVSWYQQVLGQGPQFIFQYYEKEERGRGNFPDRFSARQFPNYSSELNVNALLLGDSALYLCASSLSYGYTFGSGTRLTVV.

This sequence joins TRBV28 and TRBJ1-3, with D unclear. Germline V gene data show CDR1 as MDHEN and CDR2 as SYDVKM. The CDR3 sequence is 16 residues long. Trimming took off 5 bases at V and 0 bases at J, with 14 bases between the two ends. The CDR3 is CASSLVNRYSGNTIYF. CDR3 nucleotides: TGTGCCAGCAGTCTAGTGAATCGCTACTCTGGAAACACCATATATTTT. The full variable domain, with the rest looked up from reference TRBV28 and TRBJ1-3, is DVKVTQSSRYLVKRTGEKVFLECVQDMDHENMFWYRQDPGLGLRLIYFSYDVKMKEKGDIPEGYSVSREKKERFSLILESASTNQTSMYLCASSLVNRYSGNTIYFGEGSWLTVV.

The chain employs TRBV24-1 and TRBJ1-5, with 8 bases matching TRBD1. CDR1 KGHDR and CDR2 SFDVKD come from the germline V gene. The CDR3 runs 15 residues. Trimming at V came to 3 bases and at J to 2 bases, leaving 2 bases not matched to a gene. CDR3 coding DNA: TGTGCCACCAGTGATGACAGGGGCGGCAATCAGCCCCAGCATTTT. It specifies CATSDDRGGNQPQHF.

In nucleotides, the CDR3 is TGTGCTAGTGGCATGTCAGGGAGGACTGAAGCTTTCTTT. Protein sequence: CASGMSGRTEAFF. This sequence joins TRBV12-5 and TRBJ1-1, with a tentative D call TRBD1 (5 bases). This CDR3 is 13 amino acids long. Between the trimmed V and J ends, which lost 6 bases and 5 bases, there was a span of 13 bases. Germline CDR1 LGHNT, CDR2 FRNRAP.

The V gene is TRBV10-1, the J gene TRBJ2-1; a weak D match, TRBD1 (6 bases). This CDR3 is 13 amino acids long. Between the trimmed V and J ends, which lost 2 bases and 14 bases, there was a span of 16 bases. The germline V gene has CDR1 WNHNN and CDR2 SYGVQD (reference sequence). CDR3 DNA sequence: TGCGCCAGCAGTGAGACCTCCTCCGGGACAAAGTTCTTC. Its protein product is CASSETSSGTKFF.

The CDR3 loop reads CSASRTGADQPQHF. DNA for the CDR3: TGCAGTGCTAGTCGGACAGGGGCTGATCAGCCCCAGCATTTT. The chain carries TRBV20-1 and TRBJ1-5, with 9 positions matching TRBD1. The length of the CDR3 is 14 residues. Germline V CDR1 and CDR2: DFQATT, SNEGSKA (reference sequence). J gave up 5 bases and V 3 bases, and 5 bases lay outside the gene matches.

The chain joins TRBV7-7 to TRBJ1-5; possible D gene TRBD1, 5 bases. Germline V gives CDR1 SSHAT, CDR2 FNYEAQ (reference sequence). The V and J ends lost 4 bases and 0 bases respectively, with 25 bases between them. The CDR3 length is 20 residues. The CDR3: CASSSPRSARAKYSNQPQHF. DNA of the CDR3: TGTGCCAGCAGCTCTCCAAGATCAGCCAGGGCGAAATATAGCAATCAGCCCCAGCATTTT. Using reference TRBV7-7 and TRBJ1-5 for the parts outside the CDR3, the full variable domain is GAGVSQSPRYKVTKRGQDVTLRCDPISSHATLYWYQQALGQGPEFLTYFNYEAQPDKSGLPSDRFSAERPEGSISTLTIQRTEQRDSAMYRCASSSPRSARAKYSNQPQHFGDGTRLSIL.